The clone carrying this T cell receptor beta chain was seen more than once but under ten times. The antigen remains undetermined. Profiling relied on immunoSEQ multiplex PCR, and the TCRdb table lists in-frame clones only, not all of them. The sample contains fewer than 400,000 clones, approximately 79% of which appear only once. This entry comes from a study of shared clonotypes between healthy human individuals. Study outcomes and limitations: As a rule, naive subsets had a larger estimated richness than memory subsets.

The germline gives CDR1 SGHAT, CDR2 FQNNGV. This CDR3 comprises 16 residues. V shed 0 bases and J shed 10 bases, with 19 bases lying between them. The sequencing input was memory CD4+ T cells sorted from blood. Subset defined: CD45RA-negative fraction. The chain uses TRBV11-2 and TRBJ2-1; D possibly corresponds to TRBD2 (6 bases). The clonotype originates from a man aged 30-40 years in good health. CDR3 bases: TGTGCCAGCAGCTTAGATCAGGGTACTAGCTATAAGGAGCAGTTCTTC. Its protein product is CASSLDQGTSYKEQFF.